The present entry profiles one T cell receptor beta chain with its context. Using immunoSEQ multiplex PCR, the repertoire was profiled, and TCRdb retains in-frame clones only, with some absent. The sample lists 180,000 or so clones; 75% to 90% were seen once. CDR3 size: 14 residues. V was clipped by 1 base and J by 8 bases, with 12 bases between them. Germline-derived CDR1 and CDR2 are SGHTA and FQGNSA. The data were taken from a study of blood T cell repertoires in COVID-19. The sequence came from a man aged 60 to 75 with acute or convalescent COVID-19. The chain combines TRBV7-2 with TRBJ2-1; D is unresolved. Source material: peripheral blood. CDR3 residues: CASSLESSLHEQFF. The DNA of the CDR3 is TGTGCCAGCAGCTTAGAGAGTTCTTTGCATGAGCAGTTCTTC.